The rows below give T cell receptor beta chains drawn from one sample of a study of control samples from healthy donors and cancer patients. The protocol was immunoSEQ multiplex PCR, while the TCRdb copy is restricted to in-frame clones and leaves out a portion. The sample contains roughly 120,000 clones, around 88% of which appear only once. Sequencing was done on a sample of blood. The receptor set was obtained from a man aged 40-49 years in good health. Each CDR3 is given with its conserved first and last residue. The D gene is left open where the match is weak. Expanded clones are given a class, and other clones once, few, many or no size at all.

V gene	D gene	clone size	J gene	CDR3 DNA	CDR3 protein
TRBV12-2	NA	NA	TRBJ1-5	TGTGCAAGTCGCTTAGGAACCGGGACAGAGAGTTTTTATAGCAATCAGCCCCAGCATTTT	CASRLGTGTESFYSNQPQHF
TRBV4-1	TRBD1	NA	TRBJ2-7	TGCGCCAGCAGCCAGACGGGACAGCCCTACGAGCAGTACTTC	CASSQTGQPYEQYF
TRBV5-1	NA	NA	TRBJ1-1	TGCGCCAGCAGCCATGGACAATCTGAAGCTTTCTTT	CASSHGQSEAFF
TRBV5-1	TRBD1	NA	TRBJ2-7	TGCGCCAGCAGCCAGGGACAGGGGGCTCTGGACGAGCAGTACTTC	CASSQGQGALDEQYF
TRBV28	NA	once	TRBJ1-3	TGTGCCAGCAGTTTCCTCAGGGTAGCTGGAAACACCATATATTTT	CASSFLRVAGNTIYF
TRBV9	NA	NA	TRBJ1-2	TGTGCCAGCAGCATCGGGCAGGGGAACTATGGCTACACCTTC	CASSIGQGNYGYTF
TRBV21-1	NA	NA	TRBJ1-1	TGTGCCAGCAGGCACAGGGGGCATTGGGCTGAAGCTTTCTTT	CASRHRGHWAEAFF
TRBV9	NA	NA	TRBJ2-3	TGTGCCAGCAGCGTAGGCGGTTCTAGCACAGATACGCAGTATTTT	CASSVGGSSTDTQYF
TRBV19	NA	NA	TRBJ1-1	TGTGCCAGTAGTATCCCGGGCGGCATGAACACTGAAGCTTTCTTT	CASSIPGGMNTEAFF
TRBV5-1	TRBD1	once	TRBJ1-2	TGCGCCAGCAGCTGGGGGACAGGGGCGGAGGGCTACACCTTC	CASSWGTGAEGYTF
TRBV11-2	NA	once	TRBJ2-2	TGTGCCAGCAGCTTAGAGGGGGCCGGAGCCGGGGAGCTGTTTTTT	CASSLEGAGAGELFF
TRBV25-1	TRBD1	NA	TRBJ1-4	TGTGCCAGCAGTGTCACCGGGACAGGGGCCCAAAATGAAAAACTGTTTTTT	CASSVTGTGAQNEKLFF
TRBV6-5	NA	NA	TRBJ1-5	TGTGCCAGCAGACACACTGGGGGGGGTCAGCCCCAGCATTTT	CASRHTGGGQPQHF
TRBV18	NA	NA	TRBJ2-7	TGTGCCAGCTCACCCCTGCAGGGGCGAGGTTCCTACGAGCAGTACTTC	CASSPLQGRGSYEQYF
TRBV7-9	NA	NA	TRBJ1-5	TGTGCCAGCAGACGGGACGGTAGCAATCAGCCCCAGCATTTT	CASRRDGSNQPQHF
TRBV7-2	NA	NA	TRBJ2-1	TGTGCCAGCAGCTCTTACACTGCTTATTACAATGAGCAGTTCTTC	CASSSYTAYYNEQFF
TRBV2	NA	NA	TRBJ2-5	TGTGCCAGCAGTGCCGGGTTAGAGACCCAGTACTTC	CASSAGLETQYF
TRBV25-1	NA	NA	TRBJ1-5	TGTGCCAGCAGTGATACAGGAGGCAATCAGCCCCAGCATTTT	CASSDTGGNQPQHF
TRBV27	NA	NA	TRBJ2-1	TGTGCCAGTTCCCATTACAATGAGCAGTTCTTC	CASSHYNEQFF
TRBV20-1	NA	NA	TRBJ2-7	TGCAGTGCTAGAGTGCAGGTCGAGCAGTACTTC	CSARVQVEQYF
TRBV30	NA	NA	TRBJ1-2	TGTGCCTGGAGTGTACAGGCAAGAACTAACTATGGCTACACCTTC	CAWSVQARTNYGYTF
TRBV7-9	TRBD2	NA	TRBJ2-2	TGTGCCAGCAGCTTAGAGGGAGGGATCACCGGGGAGCTGTTTTTT	CASSLEGGITGELFF
TRBV19	NA	NA	TRBJ1-5	TGTGCCAGTAGGGTGAACCGGGGGTACAATCAGCCCCAGCATTTT	CASRVNRGYNQPQHF
TRBV6-1	NA	NA	TRBJ1-1	TGTGCCAGCAGTGAAGGGGGACGGGGACCGAACACTGAAGCTTTCTTT	CASSEGGRGPNTEAFF
TRBV27	TRBD1	NA	TRBJ2-7	TGTGCCAGCAGTGCCCTACCGCGGGGACAGGGTTCCTACGAGCAGTACTTC	CASSALPRGQGSYEQYF
TRBV6-5	NA	NA	TRBJ2-5	TGTGCCAGCAGCCCCCAGGGTGGGGAGACCCAGTACTTC	CASSPQGGETQYF
TRBV9	NA	NA	TRBJ2-4	TGTGCCAGCAGCCTCCCTGGGACCAAAAACATTCAGTACTTC	CASSLPGTKNIQYF
TRBV30	NA	few	TRBJ1-2	TGTGCCTGGAGCCCCGGGTCAGGGGGCTACACCTTC	CAWSPGSGGYTF
TRBV30	NA	NA	TRBJ2-1	TGTGCCTGGAGTCCCGGTTCCTACAATGAGCAGTTCTTC	CAWSPGSYNEQFF
TRBV4-3	TRBD1	NA	TRBJ1-2	TGCGCCAGCAGGCAACATGACAGGGTTGGCTACACCTTC	CASRQHDRVGYTF
TRBV7-9	NA	NA	TRBJ1-5	TGTGCCAGCAGCCTAGGACAAGCTCAGCCCCAGCATTTT	CASSLGQAQPQHF
TRBV13	NA	NA	TRBJ1-3	TGTGCCAGCAGTGGGGAGGATGTGGGAAACACCATATATTTT	CASSGEDVGNTIYF
TRBV10-1	NA	NA	TRBJ1-1	TGCGCCAGCAGTGGTATTACGAACACTGAAGCTTTCTTT	CASSGITNTEAFF
TRBV2	NA	NA	TRBJ1-3	TGTGCCAGCAGTGAACGCGGGTATGGAAACACCATATATTTT	CASSERGYGNTIYF
TRBV19	NA	NA	TRBJ1-3	TGTGCCAGTAGTATAGAAGGGGCCCACTCTGGAAACACCATATATTTT	CASSIEGAHSGNTIYF
TRBV25-1	NA	NA	TRBJ1-5	TGTGCCAGCAGTGAGCCGAGGGGCAATCAGCCCCAGCATTTT	CASSEPRGNQPQHF
TRBV24-1	TRBD2	NA	TRBJ2-5	TGTGCCACCAGTGATTTCGGGGGGGCCGGGGAGACCCAGTACTTC	CATSDFGGAGETQYF
TRBV5-4	NA	once	TRBJ1-6	TGTGCCAGCAGCTTAGAGACAGTTCTTTCACCCCTCCACTTT	CASSLETVLSPLHF
TRBV5-1	NA	NA	TRBJ1-5	TGCGCCAGCAGCGCCGGGATGAACAATCAGCCCCAGCATTTT	CASSAGMNNQPQHF
TRBV6-5	NA	few	TRBJ1-2	TGTGCCAGCAGTTACGGGTCTTTCTATGGCTACACCTTC	CASSYGSFYGYTF
TRBV28	NA	NA	TRBJ1-2	TGTGCCAGCAGTTTACTCCAGGGAGGCTACACCTTC	CASSLLQGGYTF
TRBV21-1	NA	NA	TRBJ1-5	TGTGCCAGCAGCAACGGGACACCTTATAGCAATCAGCCCCAGCATTTT	CASSNGTPYSNQPQHF
TRBV7-6	TRBD1	NA	TRBJ2-1	TGTGCCAGCAGCGCTACCGGGACAGTCTACAATGAGCAGTTCTTC	CASSATGTVYNEQFF
TRBV30	TRBD1	NA	TRBJ1-2	TGTGCCTGGAGATTCACCGGACAGGGGTTCTATGGCTACACCTTC	CAWRFTGQGFYGYTF
TRBV25-1	NA	NA	TRBJ2-1	TGTGCCAGCAGTGAATTGGGGGCGAGCTCCTACAATGAGCAGTTCTTC	CASSELGASSYNEQFF
TRBV19	NA	NA	TRBJ1-5	TGTGCCAGTAGTATTGGAGCCACGGGGGCTCAGCCCCAGCATTTT	CASSIGATGAQPQHF
TRBV27	NA	NA	TRBJ2-1	TGTGCCAGCTCATCAGAGGGGTACGGGTACAATGAGCAGTTCTTC	CASSSEGYGYNEQFF
TRBV2	NA	NA	TRBJ1-2	TGTGCCAGCAGTGTGGACTCCGTCTATGGCTACACCTTC	CASSVDSVYGYTF
TRBV7-2	NA	NA	TRBJ2-7	TGTGCCAGCAGCTTAGTTGGCAGTCTTTCCTACGAGCAGTACTTC	CASSLVGSLSYEQYF
TRBV19	NA	NA	TRBJ1-4	TGTGCCAGTAGTGCTAGAGAGAATGAAAAACTGTTTTTT	CASSARENEKLFF
TRBV10-2	TRBD1	NA	TRBJ1-1	TGCGCCAGCACTAAATTTGTACAGGGGTCTTATCTGAACACTGAAGCTTTCTTT	CASTKFVQGSYLNTEAFF
TRBV5-6	NA	NA	TRBJ2-5	TGTGCCAGCAGCTTTGAGGGGGGGATGGAAGAGACCCAGTACTTC	CASSFEGGMEETQYF
TRBV6-5	TRBD1	NA	TRBJ1-4	TGTGCCAGTTACAGGGGCGGAGGGAATAATGAAAAACTGTTTTTT	CASYRGGGNNEKLFF
TRBV25-1	NA	NA	TRBJ2-7	TGTGCCAGCAGTGAAAATTTGGGTAGCCTCTCCTACGAGCAGTACTTC	CASSENLGSLSYEQYF
TRBV27	NA	NA	TRBJ1-2	TGTGCCAGCAGAACTAGAGGAGCAGGGCACTATGGCTACACCTTC	CASRTRGAGHYGYTF
TRBV7-3	NA	few	TRBJ1-6	TGTGCCAGCAGCTTAGGAGGGTATAATTCACCCCTCCACTTT	CASSLGGYNSPLHF
TRBV6-6	NA	NA	TRBJ1-2	TGTGCCAGCAGTTACTCGGCGGAAACCTATGGCTACACCTTC	CASSYSAETYGYTF
TRBV6-5	NA	NA	TRBJ1-4	TGTGCCAGCAGTTACGGGGAGGGGAAACTGTTTTTT	CASSYGEGKLFF
TRBV4-3	TRBD1	NA	TRBJ1-4	TGCGCCAGCAGCCACTACGGGACAGTAGGTGAAAAACTGTTTTTT	CASSHYGTVGEKLFF
TRBV7-2	TRBD1	few	TRBJ2-7	TGTGCCAGCAGCTCTCCGGGACAGATCCAGTCCTACGAGCAGTACTTC	CASSSPGQIQSYEQYF